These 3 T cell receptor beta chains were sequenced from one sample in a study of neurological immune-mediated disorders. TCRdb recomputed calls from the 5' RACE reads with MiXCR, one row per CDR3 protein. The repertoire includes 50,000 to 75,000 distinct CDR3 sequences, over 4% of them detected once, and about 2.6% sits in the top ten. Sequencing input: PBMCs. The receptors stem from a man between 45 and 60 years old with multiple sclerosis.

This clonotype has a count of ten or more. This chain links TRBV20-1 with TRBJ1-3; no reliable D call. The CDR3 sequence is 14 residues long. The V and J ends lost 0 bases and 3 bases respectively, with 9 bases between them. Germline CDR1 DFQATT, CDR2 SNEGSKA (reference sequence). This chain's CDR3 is CSARDVSYGNTIYF. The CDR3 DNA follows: TGCAGTGCTAGAGACGTATCCTATGGAAACACCATATATTTT.

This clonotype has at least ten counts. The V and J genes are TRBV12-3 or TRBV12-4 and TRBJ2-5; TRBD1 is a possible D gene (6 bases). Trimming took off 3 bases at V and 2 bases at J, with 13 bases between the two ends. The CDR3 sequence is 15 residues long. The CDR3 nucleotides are TGTGCCAGCAGTTTTCAGGGGTTGCCTCAAGAGACCCAGTACTTC. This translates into CASSFQGLPQETQYF.

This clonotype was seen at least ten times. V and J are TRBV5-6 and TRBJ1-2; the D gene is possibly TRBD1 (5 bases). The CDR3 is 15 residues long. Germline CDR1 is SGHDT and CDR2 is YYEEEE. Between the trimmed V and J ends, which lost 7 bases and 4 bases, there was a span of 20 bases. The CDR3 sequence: CASLTMGGRAYGYTF. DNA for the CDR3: TGTGCCAGCCTAACCATGGGCGGCAGGGCCTATGGCTACACCTTC. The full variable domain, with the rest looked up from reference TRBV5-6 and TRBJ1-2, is DAGVTQSPTHLIKTRGQQVTLRCSPKSGHDTVSWYQQALGQGPQFIFQYYEEEERQRGNFPDRFSGHQFPNYSSELNVNALLLGDSALYLCASLTMGGRAYGYTFGSGTRLTVV.